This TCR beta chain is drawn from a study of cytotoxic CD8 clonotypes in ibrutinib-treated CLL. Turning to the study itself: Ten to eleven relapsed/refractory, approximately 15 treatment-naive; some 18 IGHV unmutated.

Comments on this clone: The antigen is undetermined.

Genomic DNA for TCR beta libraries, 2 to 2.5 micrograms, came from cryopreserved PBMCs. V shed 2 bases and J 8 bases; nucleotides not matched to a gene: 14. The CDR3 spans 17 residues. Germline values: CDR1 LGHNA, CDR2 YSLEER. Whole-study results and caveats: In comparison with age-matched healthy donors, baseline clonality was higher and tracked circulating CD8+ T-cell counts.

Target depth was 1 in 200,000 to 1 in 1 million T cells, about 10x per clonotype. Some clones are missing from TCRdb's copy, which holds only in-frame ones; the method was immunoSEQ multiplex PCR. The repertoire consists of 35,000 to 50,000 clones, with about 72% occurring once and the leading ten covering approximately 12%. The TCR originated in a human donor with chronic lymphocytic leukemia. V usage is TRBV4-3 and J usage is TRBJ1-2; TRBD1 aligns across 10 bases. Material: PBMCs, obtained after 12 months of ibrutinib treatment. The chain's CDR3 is CASSQTQTSGQGGGYTF. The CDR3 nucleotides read TGCGCCAGCAGCCAAACCCAGACCAGTGGACAGGGGGGCGGCTACACCTTC.